The 7 T cell receptor beta chains given below trace back to one sample, sequenced in a study of graft-versus-host responses after intestinal transplantation. Using immunoSEQ multiplex PCR, the repertoire was profiled, and TCRdb retains in-frame clones only, with some absent. This table holds more than 95,000 clones, more than 85% found once. No antigen has been assigned to these receptors. This specimen was unstimulated CD4+ T cells sorted from spleen or lymph node cells, taken before intestinal transplant. Receptors were obtained from a human donor who received an intestinal transplant.

Of note for this clone: Other DNA sequences in the sample encode the same CDR3. The chain combines TRBV29-1 with TRBJ2-3, with D possibly being TRBD1 (5 bases). The germline V and J ends were trimmed by 6 bases and 6 bases, with 34 bases remaining between them. Germline V gene data show CDR1 as SQVTM and CDR2 as ANQGSEA. The length of the CDR3 is 19 residues. CDR3 coding DNA: TGCAGCGTCGTTGTGGGCAGGGTGAGCGCCGCGAAGGCGTGGGATACGCAGTATTTT. It codes for CSVVVGRVSAAKAWDTQYF.

The chain uses TRBV14 and TRBJ1-1; D gene unclear. V shed 5 bases and J shed 4 bases, with 2 bases lying between them. The CDR3 has 10 amino acids. The germline V gene encodes CDR1 SGHDN and CDR2 FVKESK. CDR3 bases: TGTGCCAGCAGCTCCACTGAAGCTTTCTTT. Encoded protein: CASSSTEAFF.

V usage is TRBV9 and J usage is TRBJ2-3, with a weak D call TRBD1 (6 bases). This CDR3 contains 15 residues. Germline CDR1 is SGDLS and CDR2 is YYNGEE. V lost 3 bases and J lost 2, with 13 bases in between. CDR3 in amino acids: CASSASGTYTDTQYF. CDR3 bases: TGTGCCAGCAGCGCCTCCGGGACATACACAGATACGCAGTATTTT.

In this sample, this clone turned up a few times. The V gene is TRBV6-1, the J gene TRBJ2-7, with unresolved D. The CDR3 spans 9 residues. Germline V gives CDR1 MNHNS, CDR2 SASEGT. Trimming removed 8 bases at V and 1 base at J, with 0 bases between. CDR3 loop: CASSYEQYF. The DNA of the CDR3 is TGTGCCAGCTCCTACGAGCAGTACTTC.

The chain is built from TRBV5-6 and TRBJ2-1; TRBD1 is a possible D gene (6 bases). Trimming left V 1 base short and J 2 bases short, with 10 bases between. Germline CDR1 reads SGHDT; CDR2 reads YYEEEE. CDR3 length equals 15 residues. CDR3 loop: CASSLFSGAYNEQFF. Here the CDR3 DNA reads TGTGCCAGCAGCTTGTTTTCAGGGGCCTACAATGAGCAGTTCTTC.

V and J are TRBV5-4 and TRBJ2-5; 7 bases align to TRBD1. With 0 bases clipped from V and 5 bases from J, the junction kept 7 bases outside the gene matches. This CDR3 has 15 residues. Germline CDR1 is SGHNT and CDR2 is YYREEE (reference sequence). This CDR3 is CASSLEGAEWETQYF. CDR3 DNA: TGTGCCAGCAGCTTGGAGGGGGCCGAATGGGAGACCCAGTACTTC. Full variable domain (outside the CDR3, taken from reference TRBV5-4 and TRBJ2-5): ETGVTQSPTHLIKTRGQQVTLRCSSQSGHNTVSWYQQALGQGPQFIFQYYREEENGRGNFPPRFSGLQFPNYSSELNVNALELDDSALYLCASSLEGAEWETQYFGPGTRLLVL.

This clone is a singleton in its sample. The V and J genes are TRBV5-4 and TRBJ2-1, with D unclear. V was cut by 4 bases and J by 0 bases, with 5 bases left in between. CDR3 length: 13 amino acids. The germline CDR1 and CDR2 sequences are SGHNT and YYREEE (reference sequence). This chain's CDR3 is CASSPSSYNEQFF. Here the CDR3 DNA reads TGTGCCAGCAGCCCTAGCTCCTACAATGAGCAGTTCTTC. Full variable domain (missing parts from reference TRBV5-4 and TRBJ2-1): ETGVTQSPTHLIKTRGQQVTLRCSSQSGHNTVSWYQQALGQGPQFIFQYYREEENGRGNFPPRFSGLQFPNYSSELNVNALELDDSALYLCASSPSSYNEQFFGPGTRLTVL.